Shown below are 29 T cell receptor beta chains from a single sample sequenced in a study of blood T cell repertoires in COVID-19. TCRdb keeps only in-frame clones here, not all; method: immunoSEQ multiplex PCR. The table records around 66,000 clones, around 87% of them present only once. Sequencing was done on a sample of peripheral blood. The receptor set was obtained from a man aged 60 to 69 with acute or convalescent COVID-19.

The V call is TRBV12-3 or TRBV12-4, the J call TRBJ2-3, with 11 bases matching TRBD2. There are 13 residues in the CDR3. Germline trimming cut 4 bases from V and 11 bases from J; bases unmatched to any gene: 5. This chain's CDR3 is CASSYSGGAVQYF. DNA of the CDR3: TGTGCCAGCAGTTATAGCGGGGGGGCCGTGCAGTATTTT.

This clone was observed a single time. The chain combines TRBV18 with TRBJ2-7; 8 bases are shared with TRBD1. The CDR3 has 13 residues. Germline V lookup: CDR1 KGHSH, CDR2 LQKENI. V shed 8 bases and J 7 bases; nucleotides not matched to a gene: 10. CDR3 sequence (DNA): TGTGCCAGCGCACAGGGGGGACAGAGAGAGCAGTACTTC. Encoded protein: CASAQGGQREQYF.

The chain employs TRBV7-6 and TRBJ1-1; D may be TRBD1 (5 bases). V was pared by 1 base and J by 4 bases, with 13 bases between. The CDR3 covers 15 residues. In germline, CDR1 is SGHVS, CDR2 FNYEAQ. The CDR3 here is CASSLGTGVATEAFF. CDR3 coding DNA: TGTGCCAGCAGCTTAGGTACGGGGGTGGCCACTGAAGCTTTCTTT.

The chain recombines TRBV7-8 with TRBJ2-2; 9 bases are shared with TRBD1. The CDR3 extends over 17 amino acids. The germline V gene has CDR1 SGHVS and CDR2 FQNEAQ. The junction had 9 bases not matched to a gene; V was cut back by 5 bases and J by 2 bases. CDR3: CASSRRWDRENTGELFF. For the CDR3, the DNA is TGTGCCAGCAGCCGTCGATGGGACAGGGAAAACACCGGGGAGCTGTTTTTT. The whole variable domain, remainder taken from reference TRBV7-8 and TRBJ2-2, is GAGVSQSPRYKVAKRGQDVALRCDPISGHVSLFWYQQALGQGPEFLTYFQNEAQLDKSGLPSDRFFAERPEGSVSTLKIQRTQQEDSAVYLCASSRRWDRENTGELFFGEGSRLTVL.

The CDR3 spells CASSMRQGITEAFF. The CDR3 DNA reads TGTGCCAGTAGTATGCGACAGGGAATTACTGAAGCTTTCTTT. The V and J genes are TRBV19 and TRBJ1-1; 7 bases align to TRBD1. CDR3 length: 14 residues. V shed 3 bases, J shed 5 bases, and the junction held 6 bases outside the gene matches. Germline assignment: CDR1 LNHDA and CDR2 SQIVND (reference sequence).

Written as DNA, the CDR3 is TGTGCCAGCAGTGCCCCGGGACAGCTTGGCCGGGAACTGTTTTTT. Encoded protein: CASSAPGQLGRELFF. The rearrangement joins TRBV6-2 or TRBV6-3 to TRBJ1-4, with 7 bases aligning to TRBD1. Germline V gives CDR1 MNHEY, CDR2 SVGEGT. The CDR3 spans 15 residues. V gave up 5 bases and J gave up 12 bases; unmatched junction bases: 15.

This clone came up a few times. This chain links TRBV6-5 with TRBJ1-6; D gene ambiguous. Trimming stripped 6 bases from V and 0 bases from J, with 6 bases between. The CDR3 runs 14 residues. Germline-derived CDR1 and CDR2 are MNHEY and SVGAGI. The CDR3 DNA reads TGTGCCAGCAGCGTGAGCTCCTATAATTCACCCCTCCACTTT. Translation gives CASSVSSYNSPLHF.

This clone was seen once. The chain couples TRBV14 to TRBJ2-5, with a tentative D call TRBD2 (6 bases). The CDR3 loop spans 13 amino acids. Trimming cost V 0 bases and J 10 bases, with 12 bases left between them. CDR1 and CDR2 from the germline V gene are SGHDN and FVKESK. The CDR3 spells CASSQDEGGVQYF. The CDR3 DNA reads TGTGCCAGCAGCCAAGATGAAGGCGGGGTCCAGTACTTC.

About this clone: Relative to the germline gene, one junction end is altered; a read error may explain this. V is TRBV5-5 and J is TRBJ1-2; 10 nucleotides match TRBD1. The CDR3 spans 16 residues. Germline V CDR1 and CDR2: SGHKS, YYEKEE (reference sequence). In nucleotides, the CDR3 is TGTGCCAGCAGCTTGAATCCAGATCCGGGACAGGGGCTTGTTCCGTTC. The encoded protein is CASSLNPDPGQGLVPF.

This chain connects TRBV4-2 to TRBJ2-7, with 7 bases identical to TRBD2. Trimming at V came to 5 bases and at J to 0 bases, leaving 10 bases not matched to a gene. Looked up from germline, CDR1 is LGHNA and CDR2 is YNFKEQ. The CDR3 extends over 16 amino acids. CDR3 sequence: CASSNRGAGISYEQYF. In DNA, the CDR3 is TGTGCCAGCAGCAATCGGGGAGCGGGGATCTCCTACGAGCAGTACTTC.

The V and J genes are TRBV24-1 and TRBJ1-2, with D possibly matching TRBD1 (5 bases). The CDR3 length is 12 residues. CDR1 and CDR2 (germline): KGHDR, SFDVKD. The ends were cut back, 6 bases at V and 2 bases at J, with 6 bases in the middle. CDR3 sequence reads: CATSPGNYGYTF. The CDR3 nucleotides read TGTGCCACCAGTCCAGGGAACTATGGCTACACCTTC.

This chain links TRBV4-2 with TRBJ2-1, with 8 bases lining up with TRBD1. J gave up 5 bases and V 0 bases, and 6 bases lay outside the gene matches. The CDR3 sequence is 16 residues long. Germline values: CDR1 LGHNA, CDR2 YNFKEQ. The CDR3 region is CASSQDPQGANNEQFF. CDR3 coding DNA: TGTGCCAGCAGCCAAGATCCCCAGGGGGCAAACAATGAGCAGTTCTTC.

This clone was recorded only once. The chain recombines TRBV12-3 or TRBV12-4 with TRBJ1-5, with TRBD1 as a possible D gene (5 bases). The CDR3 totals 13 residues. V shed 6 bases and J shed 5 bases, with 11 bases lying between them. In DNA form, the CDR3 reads TGTGCCAGCAGCCATGGGGGGGATCAGCCCCAGCATTTT. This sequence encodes CASSHGGDQPQHF.

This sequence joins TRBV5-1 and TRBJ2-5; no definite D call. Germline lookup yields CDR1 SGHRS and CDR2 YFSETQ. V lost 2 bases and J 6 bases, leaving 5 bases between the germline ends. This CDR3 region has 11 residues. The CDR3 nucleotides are TGCGCCAGCAGCTTTGAGAAGACCCAGTACTTC. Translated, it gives CASSFEKTQYF.

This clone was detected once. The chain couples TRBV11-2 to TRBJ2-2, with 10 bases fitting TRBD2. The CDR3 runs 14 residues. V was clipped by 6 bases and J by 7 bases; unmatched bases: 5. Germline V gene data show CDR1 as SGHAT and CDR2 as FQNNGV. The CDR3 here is CASSRLAGVGELFF. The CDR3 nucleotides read TGTGCCAGCAGTCGGCTAGCGGGGGTCGGGGAGCTGTTTTTT.

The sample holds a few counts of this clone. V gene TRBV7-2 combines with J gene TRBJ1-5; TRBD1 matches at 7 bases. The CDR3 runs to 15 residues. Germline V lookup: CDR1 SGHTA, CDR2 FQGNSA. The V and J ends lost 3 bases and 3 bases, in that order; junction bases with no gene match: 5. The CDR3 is CASSLATGYNQPQHF. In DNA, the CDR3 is TGTGCCAGCAGCTTGGCGACAGGGTACAATCAGCCCCAGCATTTT.

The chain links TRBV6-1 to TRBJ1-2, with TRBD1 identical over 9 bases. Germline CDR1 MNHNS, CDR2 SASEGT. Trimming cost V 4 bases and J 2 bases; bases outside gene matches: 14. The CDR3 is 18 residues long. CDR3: CASSGTGTGRRINYGYTF. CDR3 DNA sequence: TGTGCCAGCAGTGGGACCGGGACAGGGAGGAGAATAAACTATGGCTACACCTTC.

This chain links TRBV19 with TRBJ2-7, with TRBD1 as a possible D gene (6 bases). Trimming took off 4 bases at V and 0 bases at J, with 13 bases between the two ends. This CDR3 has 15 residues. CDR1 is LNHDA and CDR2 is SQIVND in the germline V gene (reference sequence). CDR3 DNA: TGTGCCAGTAGTACCAACAGGGTGAGCTCCTACGAGCAGTACTTC. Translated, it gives CASSTNRVSSYEQYF.

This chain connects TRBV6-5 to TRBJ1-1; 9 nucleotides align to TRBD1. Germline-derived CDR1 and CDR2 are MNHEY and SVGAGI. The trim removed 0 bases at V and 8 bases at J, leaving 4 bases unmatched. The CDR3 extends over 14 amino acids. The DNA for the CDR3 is TGTGCCAGCAGTTACTCCCGGGACAGGGAGGAAGCTTTCTTT. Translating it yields CASSYSRDREEAFF.

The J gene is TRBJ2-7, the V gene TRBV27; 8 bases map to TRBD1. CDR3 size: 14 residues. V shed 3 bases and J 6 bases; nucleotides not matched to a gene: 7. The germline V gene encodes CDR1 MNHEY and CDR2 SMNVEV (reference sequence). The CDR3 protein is CASSFGQGAAEQYF. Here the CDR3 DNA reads TGTGCCAGCAGTTTTGGGCAGGGGGCCGCCGAGCAGTACTTC.

The CDR3 protein is CAISRGQGDYGYTF. CDR3 nucleotide sequence: TGTGCCATCAGCCGAGGCCAGGGGGACTATGGCTACACCTTC. V is TRBV10-3 and J is TRBJ1-2; the match to TRBD1 covers 7 bases. Germline-derived CDR1 and CDR2 are ENHRY and SYGVKD. Trimming took 6 bases from V and 3 from J; bases not matched to a gene: 7. This CDR3 comprises 14 residues.

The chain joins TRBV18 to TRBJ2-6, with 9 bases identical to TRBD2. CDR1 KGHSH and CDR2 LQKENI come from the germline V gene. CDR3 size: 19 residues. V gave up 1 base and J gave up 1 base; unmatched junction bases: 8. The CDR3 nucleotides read TGTGCCAGCTCACCACTCCCCGCTAGCGGGGAGTCTGGGGCCAACGTCCTGACTTTC. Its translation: CASSPLPASGESGANVLTF.

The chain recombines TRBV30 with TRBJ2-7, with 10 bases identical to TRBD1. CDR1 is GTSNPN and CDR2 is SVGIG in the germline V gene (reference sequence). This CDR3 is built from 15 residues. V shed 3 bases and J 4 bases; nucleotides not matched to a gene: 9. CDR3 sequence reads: CAWRDSGQGRYEQYF. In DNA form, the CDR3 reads TGTGCCTGGAGGGACTCGGGACAGGGGCGGTACGAGCAGTACTTC.

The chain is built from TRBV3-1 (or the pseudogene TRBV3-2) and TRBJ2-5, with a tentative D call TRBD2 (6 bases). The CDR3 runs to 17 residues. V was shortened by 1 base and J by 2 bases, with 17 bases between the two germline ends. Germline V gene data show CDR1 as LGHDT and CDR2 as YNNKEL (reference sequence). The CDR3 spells CASSQGVSGLLQETQYF. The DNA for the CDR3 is TGTGCCAGCAGCCAAGGGGTTAGCGGTCTTCTACAAGAGACCCAGTACTTC.

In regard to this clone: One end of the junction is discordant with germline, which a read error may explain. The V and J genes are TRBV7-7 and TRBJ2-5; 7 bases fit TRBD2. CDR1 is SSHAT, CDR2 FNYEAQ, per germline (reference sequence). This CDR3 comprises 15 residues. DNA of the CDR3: TGTGCTAGCAGCCCCGGGACTACCAAAGCTGAGACCCAGTACTTC. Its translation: CASSPGTTKAETQYF.

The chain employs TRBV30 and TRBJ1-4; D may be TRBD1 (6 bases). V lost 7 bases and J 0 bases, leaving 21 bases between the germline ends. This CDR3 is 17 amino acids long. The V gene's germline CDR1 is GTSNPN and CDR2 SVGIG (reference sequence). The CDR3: CASSGGGGMTTNEKLFF. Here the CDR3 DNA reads TGTGCCTCCTCGGGGGGGGGCGGGATGACAACTAATGAAAAACTGTTTTTT.

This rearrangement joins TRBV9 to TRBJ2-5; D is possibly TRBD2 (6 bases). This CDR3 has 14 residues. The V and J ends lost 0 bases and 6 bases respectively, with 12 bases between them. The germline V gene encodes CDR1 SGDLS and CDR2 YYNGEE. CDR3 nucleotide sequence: TGTGCCAGCAGCGTAGAGTTTGGAGGGCAGACCCAGTACTTC. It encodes CASSVEFGGQTQYF.

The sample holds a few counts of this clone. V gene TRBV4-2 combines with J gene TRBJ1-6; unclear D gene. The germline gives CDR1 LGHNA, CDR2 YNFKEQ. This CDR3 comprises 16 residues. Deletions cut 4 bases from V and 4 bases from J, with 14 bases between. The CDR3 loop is CASSPNSVAYNSPLHF. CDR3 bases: TGTGCCAGCAGCCCAAATAGCGTTGCTTATAATTCACCCCTCCACTTT.

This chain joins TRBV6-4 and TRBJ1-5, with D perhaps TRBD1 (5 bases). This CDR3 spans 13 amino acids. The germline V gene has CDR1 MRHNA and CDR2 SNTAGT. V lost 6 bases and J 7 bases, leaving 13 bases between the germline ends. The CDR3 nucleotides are TGTGCCAGCAGCAGGGAGGGTGGACAGCCCCAGCATTTT. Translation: CASSREGGQPQHF.